What follows describes a single T cell receptor beta chain. Many counts were recorded for this clonotype. This clone's antigen is unknown. No base qualities exist here, and no much larger clone lies one base off it. Total RNA and DNA were co-extracted from approximately 20-30 mg of bulk tissue with the AllPrep DNA/RNA mini kit, without cell sorting. Between November 2015 and 2016, roughly five patients in China with histopathologically diagnosed primary liver carcinoma had surgical resection. Patients had chronic HBV infection and were treatment-naive at sampling. Each tumor was sampled at five spatially separated regions: the tumor centre plus the superior, inferior, left-lateral and right-lateral poles. Histological examination found more than 85% viable tumor cells in every tumor sample. Each fresh piece of tumor and adjacent tissue was cut in two, with one half stored in RNAlater at -80 degrees C and the other half sent for histology.

From its cysteine to its phenylalanine, the CDR3 spans 16 amino acids. The read is trimmed to its CDR3 DNA, 48 bases read in frame from base 1. Based on the germline V gene (reference sequence), the CDR1 and CDR2 sequences are MNHNY and SVGAGI. Trimming takes 7 bases from V and 0 bases from J, and the germline ends sit 13 bases apart. This sample stems from a study of tumor-infiltrating lymphocytes in primary liver carcinoma (dated by TCRdb to about 2017). About the full investigation: The five patients, three men and two women aged 30 to 69 years, had hepatocellular carcinoma (four) or combined HCC and intrahepatic cholangiocarcinoma (one). The five patients had tumors of stage T1-T3 N0M0, with maximum diameters ranging from about 4.2 to 10 cm. Roughly 3.65 to 7.13 million productive TCRbeta reads were obtained per sample, and no significant difference in read depth was found between tissue types. The study combined TCRbeta repertoire sequencing, expression microarrays and whole-exome sequencing across five regions of each liver tumor, with adjacent normal tissue and blood. TCRbeta repertoire sequencing covered 35 specimens from 5 patients: around 25 tumor regions, 5 adjacent noncancerous liver tissues and 5 peripheral blood samples. To link TCRbeta repertoire diversity to the local molecular phenotype, the roughly 23 tumor region samples were profiled with Agilent mRNA microarrays. High reproducibility was observed for the technical replicate repertoires, with mean shared-clone rates approximately 0.9 and correlation coefficients above 0.98.

Using a constant-region primer and ProtoScript II reverse transcriptase, TCRbeta-specific cDNA was reverse-transcribed from approximately 0.55 ug total RNA. Three nested multiplex PCR rounds, following a slightly modified ARM-PCR procedure, were used to build the TCRbeta libraries. The first two PCR rounds used multiplex TRBV1-TRBV30 forward primers with a Cbeta reverse primer, each for about 10 cycles. Sample barcodes and Illumina adapters were added in a final 25-cycle PCR with Deep VentR polymerase. Before sequencing, amplicons between 200 and 500 bp were purified from gel using a QIAquick gel extraction kit. An Illumina HiSeq 2500 was used to sequence the TCRbeta amplicons, generating 250-bp paired-end reads. The paper's data handling went like this. Reads were quality-trimmed with Trimmomatic v0.33, and paired reads were merged with FLASH v1.2.11 to recover full CDR3 sequences. V, D and J germline segments were assigned to the rearranged TCRbeta sequences by MiGEC v1.2.1b. Clonotype statistics and Shannon-Wiener diversity indices were calculated with VDJtools v1.0.0. To reduce sampling bias, subsequent analyses other than the diversity analysis used only the 250 most abundant clonotypes in each sample. Using fastp trimming at Q25 and MiXCR clonotype assembly, TCRdb reanalyzed the public sequencing data and kept in-frame beta chains. Each record represents a unique CDR3 protein, reported with the most common genes and DNA among its rows. The V and J calls and clone size are TCRdb's, not the authors'. Counted in this sample were about 84,000 distinct CDR3 sequences; 60% to 75% of them appeared once. Less than 20% of the sample comes from the top ten.

Results the study describes overall, beyond this receptor: Only roughly 8-24% of top clones appeared in all five regions of a tumor, which suggests that tumor-infiltrating T cells are spatially heterogeneous. Bulk unsorted samples precluded comparing CD4+ and CD8+ T cell repertoires. A significantly larger repertoire fraction was made up by the top 250 clones in tumors than in blood (p = 0.039). Because only the TCR beta chain was sequenced and unpaired alpha chains were not captured, true repertoire diversity is likely underestimated. With just five patients in the study, the authors point out that the findings should be validated in a larger study. Pairs of tumor regions showed greater repertoire overlap (mean roughly 35%) than tumor-adjacent pairs (roughly 17%) or tumor-blood pairs (about 14%), which is consistent with antigen-driven expansion.

The sequence links TRBV6-6 to TRBJ2-6, with TRBD2 perhaps the D gene, on 6 matching bases. This clonotype was obtained from a man in his forties or fifties with primary liver carcinoma and hepatitis B virus infection. Sequenced input: liver tumor tissue from sampling region 1. The label giving this sample's cell subset or site can be read as: tumor region T1, superior pole. CDR3 reads: CASTDAGSSGANVLTF. The DNA sequence is given as TGTGCCAGCACCGACGCCGGGAGCTCTGGGGCCAACGTCCTGACTTTC.